This TCR beta chain was captured by sequencing in a study of CD8 T cells in Susac syndrome. From blood CD8+ and CD4+ T cells, TCR beta sequences were generated. With random hexamers, roughly 0.45 to 1 ug RNA was reverse transcribed. TCRdb analysed the immunoSEQ multiplex PCR reads with MiXCR anew, one entry per CDR3 protein. Here the sample spans 100,000 to 150,000 distinct CDR3 sequences, 85% to 95% being singletons. This clonotype originated in a human donor with multiple sclerosis. The sample consisted of CD8+ T cells from PBMCs.

The CDR3 sequence: CASSQTGANQPQHF. CDR3 bases: TGTGCCAGCAGCCAGACTGGGGCTAATCAGCCCCAGCATTTT. The chain carries TRBV4-2 and TRBJ1-5, with a possible D match to TRBD1 (5 bases). Germline CDR1 is LGHNA and CDR2 is YNFKEQ. CDR3 length: 14 amino acids. V lost 3 bases, J lost 4 bases, and 10 bases lay in between.